The rows below give T cell receptor beta chains drawn from one sample of a study of T cells in Graves' hyperthyroidism and ophthalmopathy. TCRdb processed the multiplex PCR reads anew with MiXCR; each CDR3 protein has one entry. The repertoire includes a few hundred thousand distinct CDR3 sequences, about 43% of them detected once, and around 7.7% sits in the top ten. Material: peripheral blood or thyroid tissue (not recorded which). The receptor source for this set is a woman younger than 30 with Graves' hyperthyroidism. CDR3s include the opening cysteine and the closing phenylalanine or tryptophan. D genes are given only for firm matches. Size is omitted from some rows. Given values are once, few, many or a class for expanded clones.

>many|TRBV5-4|TRBJ1-2|TRBD1
CASSFGDRAYGYTF
TGTGCCAGCAGCTTTGGGGACAGGGCCTATGGCTACACCTTC
>-|TRBV29-1|TRBJ1-2|-
CSATSDAPRGAVSYGYTF
TGCAGCGCCACCAGTGATGCGCCCCGAGGGGCGGTTAGCTATGGCTACACCTTC
>many|TRBV27|TRBJ1-6|-
CASSNTKGGNSPLHF
TGTGCCAGCAGCAACACGAAGGGGGGGAATTCACCCCTCCACTTT
>-|TRBV5-1|TRBJ2-3|TRBD2
CASSLGAAREDFDTQYF
TGCGCCAGCAGCTTGGGGGCGGCCCGGGAGGATTTTGATACGCAGTATTTT
>-|TRBV7-8|TRBJ1-6|-
CASSLTRGSLHF
TGTGCCAGCAGCTTAACCAGGGGATCCCTCCACTTT
>many|TRBV7-2|TRBJ2-7|-
CASSLRFGHEQYF
TGTGCCAGCAGCCTGCGTTTTGGACACGAGCAGTACTTC
>-|TRBV20-1|TRBJ2-7|TRBD2
CSARIIAGGSYEQYF
TGCAGTGCTAGAATCATAGCGGGAGGGTCCTACGAGCAGTACTTC
>-|TRBV7-3|TRBJ2-1|TRBD2
CASSVPTSGRASEQFF
TGTGCCAGCAGCGTACCGACTAGCGGGAGGGCAAGTGAGCAGTTCTTC
>-|TRBV7-9|TRBJ2-4|-
CASSLEGRDEDIQYF
TGTGCCAGCAGCTTGGAAGGCAGGGATGAGGACATTCAGTACTTC
>-|TRBV7-3|TRBJ1-2|-
CASSSRTGQGNYGYTF
TGTGCCAGCAGCTCCAGGACCGGCCAAGGGAACTATGGCTACACCTTC
>-|TRBV5-8|TRBJ2-5|TRBD1
CASSLKIGTGVSQETQYF
TGTGCCAGCAGCTTGAAGATCGGGACAGGGGTCTCCCAAGAGACCCAGTACTTC
>-|TRBV4-1|TRBJ2-2|-
CASSDYKGGRDGELFF
TGCGCCAGCAGCGACTACAAGGGGGGGCGAGACGGGGAGCTGTTTTTT
>-|TRBV7-6|TRBJ1-2|-
CASSLAHGRGVVAGYTF
TGTGCCAGCAGCTTAGCCCATGGGAGAGGGGTTGTGGCTGGCTACACCTTC
>many|TRBV10-3|TRBJ2-2|TRBD1
CAISEFTGTENTGELFF
TGTGCCATCAGTGAATTTACCGGGACAGAGAACACCGGGGAGCTGTTTTTT
>many|TRBV9|TRBJ1-3|TRBD1
CASSVEDRAGGNTIYF
TGTGCCAGCAGCGTAGAGGACAGGGCTGGCGGAAACACCATATATTTT
>-|TRBV7-2|TRBJ2-7|-
CASSLDLMGQRYEQYF
TGTGCCAGCAGCTTAGATCTAATGGGGCAGCGCTACGAGCAGTACTTC
>many|TRBV6-1|TRBJ1-1|-
CASNLLSIEAFF
TGTGCCAGCAATCTCCTATCCATTGAAGCTTTCTTT
>-|TRBV5-1|TRBJ1-3|TRBD1
CASSLAAGTGLGYTIYF
TGCGCCAGCAGCTTGGCCGCGGGGACAGGCCTGGGCTACACCATATATTTT